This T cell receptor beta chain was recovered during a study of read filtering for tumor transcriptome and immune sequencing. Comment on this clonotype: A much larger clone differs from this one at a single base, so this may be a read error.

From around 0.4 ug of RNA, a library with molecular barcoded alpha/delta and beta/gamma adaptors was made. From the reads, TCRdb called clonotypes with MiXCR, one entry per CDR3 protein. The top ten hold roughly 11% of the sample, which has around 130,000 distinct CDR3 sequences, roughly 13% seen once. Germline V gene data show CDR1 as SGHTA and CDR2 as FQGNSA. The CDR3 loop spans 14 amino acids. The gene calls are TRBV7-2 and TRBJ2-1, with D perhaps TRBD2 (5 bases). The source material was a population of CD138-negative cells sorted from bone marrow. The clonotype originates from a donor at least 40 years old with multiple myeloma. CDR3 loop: CAGSLRGLQNEQFF. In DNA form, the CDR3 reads TGTGCCGGCAGCTTAAGAGGACTTCAAAATGAGCAGTTCTTC.